The rows below give T cell receptor beta chains drawn from one sample of a study of OX40 agonist ivuxolimab in advanced cancers. Clones were read by immunoSEQ multiplex PCR, and TCRdb kept only the in-frame ones, dropping some. The profile covers roughly 38,000 clones, with 92% appearing a single time and 20% to 25% taken by the ten largest. The source was CD4+ or CD8+ T cells sorted from blood, collected in a trial of the OX40 agonist ivuxolimab. The origin of the receptors is an adult with an advanced solid tumor such as melanoma, head and neck, liver or kidney cancer. Both conserved end residues are part of each CDR3. The order of the fields is J gene, clone size, V gene, CDR3 protein. The size field is filled for only some rows; it gives once, few, many or a size class.

j_call: TRBJ2-3
clone_size: once
v_call: TRBV7-3
cdr3_aa: CASSLTPGASTDTQYF

j_call: TRBJ2-1
clone_size: -
v_call: TRBV9
cdr3_aa: CASSVHLAGSYNEQFF

j_call: TRBJ2-1
clone_size: -
v_call: TRBV30
cdr3_aa: CAWSPKAGAYNEQFF

j_call: TRBJ2-2
clone_size: -
v_call: TRBV21-1
cdr3_aa: CASSKEGRADTGELFF

j_call: TRBJ1-1
clone_size: -
v_call: TRBV28
cdr3_aa: CASSLRGTATEAFF

j_call: TRBJ2-7
clone_size: -
v_call: TRBV7-9
cdr3_aa: CASSLGILAENYEQYF

j_call: TRBJ2-7
clone_size: -
v_call: TRBV13
cdr3_aa: CASSATSGSDEQYF

j_call: TRBJ1-5
clone_size: -
v_call: TRBV6-1
cdr3_aa: CASSESGRYSNQPQHF

j_call: TRBJ2-4
clone_size: -
v_call: TRBV7-6
cdr3_aa: CASSSGLAGIDTKNIQYF

j_call: TRBJ2-5
clone_size: -
v_call: TRBV11-2
cdr3_aa: CASSEGRGTQETQYF

j_call: TRBJ2-6
clone_size: -
v_call: TRBV6-1
cdr3_aa: CASSESVSGANVLTF

j_call: TRBJ1-5
clone_size: -
v_call: TRBV28
cdr3_aa: CASSTLGVLAQHF

j_call: TRBJ1-1
clone_size: few
v_call: TRBV19
cdr3_aa: CASNDGVAEAFF

j_call: TRBJ1-1
clone_size: -
v_call: TRBV4-3
cdr3_aa: CASSQGTEAFF

j_call: TRBJ1-1
clone_size: once
v_call: TRBV5-1
cdr3_aa: CASSFETNTEAFF

j_call: TRBJ2-1
clone_size: -
v_call: TRBV29-1
cdr3_aa: CSAQTGLGVNEQFF

j_call: TRBJ2-7
clone_size: -
v_call: TRBV7-6
cdr3_aa: CASSLTGTPYEQYF

j_call: TRBJ1-5
clone_size: -
v_call: TRBV5-1
cdr3_aa: CASSLGGENQPQHF

j_call: TRBJ2-7
clone_size: -
v_call: TRBV23-1
cdr3_aa: CASSPWGLAGTYEQYF

j_call: TRBJ2-1
clone_size: -
v_call: TRBV6-6
cdr3_aa: CASSFLAGDGDEQFF

j_call: TRBJ1-1
clone_size: medium-sized
v_call: TRBV9
cdr3_aa: CASSVEGFTEAFF

j_call: TRBJ2-5
clone_size: -
v_call: TRBV30
cdr3_aa: CAWSVHPQETQYF

j_call: TRBJ2-7
clone_size: -
v_call: TRBV5-5
cdr3_aa: CASSLDRIEVVSSYEQYF

j_call: TRBJ2-7
clone_size: -
v_call: TRBV7-9
cdr3_aa: CASSLTQAGNNEQYF

j_call: TRBJ2-1
clone_size: -
v_call: TRBV27
cdr3_aa: CASSFTVYNEQFF

j_call: TRBJ1-5
clone_size: -
v_call: TRBV28
cdr3_aa: CASSFPDQPQHF

j_call: TRBJ2-3
clone_size: -
v_call: TRBV5-1
cdr3_aa: CASSLDGQGSDTQYF

j_call: TRBJ2-3
clone_size: -
v_call: TRBV30
cdr3_aa: CAWRGRNDTQYF

j_call: TRBJ1-4
clone_size: -
v_call: TRBV28
cdr3_aa: CASRQGFANEKLFF

j_call: TRBJ1-4
clone_size: -
v_call: TRBV4-1
cdr3_aa: CASSQEGRAPGQGLFF

j_call: TRBJ2-1
clone_size: -
v_call: TRBV7-3
cdr3_aa: CASSLKAELAGDHEQFF

j_call: TRBJ1-1
clone_size: -
v_call: TRBV7-6
cdr3_aa: CASSLRPGGTPRGAEAFF